The 21 T cell receptor beta chains given below trace back to one sample, sequenced in a study of T cell repertoires in cytomegalovirus infection. TCRdb re-analysed the reads in MiXCR, keeping a single row per CDR3 protein. The table records about 360,000 distinct CDR3 sequences, roughly 18% of them present only once. Sequencing used PBMCs. The receptors shown here come from a human donor in good health (CMV status not recorded). Some clones in this sample may be carry-over from other donors' samples.

This clonotype was seen at least ten times. V usage is TRBV7-2 and J usage is TRBJ1-1; the D gene is possibly TRBD1 (5 bases). The germline V gene encodes CDR1 SGHTA and CDR2 FQGNSA. V was trimmed by 0 bases and J by 5 bases, leaving 10 bases between them. The CDR3 length is 14 residues. As DNA, the CDR3 is TGTGCCAGCAGCTTAGCGCGGCAGGGAACTGAAGCTTTCTTT. Translating it yields CASSLARQGTEAFF.

J is TRBJ2-1 and V is TRBV11-2, with 11 bases that match TRBD2. V shed 5 bases and J 3 bases; nucleotides not matched to a gene: 6. The length of the CDR3 is 16 residues. Germline CDR1 is SGHAT and CDR2 is FQNNGV. DNA for the CDR3: TGTGCCAGCAGCGTCGGACTAGCGGGCTACTACAATGAGCAGTTCTTC. Its translation is CASSVGLAGYYNEQFF.

In this sample, this clonotype turned up a few times. The chain joins TRBV24-1 to TRBJ2-6; a weak D match, TRBD2 (5 bases). Trimming left V 4 bases short and J 0 bases short, with 15 bases between. The CDR3 spans 18 residues. Per the germline V gene, CDR1 is KGHDR and CDR2 is SFDVKD. Written as DNA, the CDR3 is TGTGCCACCAGTGACCCGAGAGGGTTTAACTCTGGGGCCAACGTCCTGACTTTC. As protein: CATSDPRGFNSGANVLTF.

There are many counts of this clonotype. The chain is built from TRBV7-9 and TRBJ2-7; possible D gene TRBD2, 5 bases. V lost 0 bases and J lost 5, with 5 bases in between. The germline V gene has CDR1 SEHNR and CDR2 FQNEAQ (reference sequence). The CDR3 consists of 12 residues. Written as DNA, the CDR3 is TGTGCCAGCAGCTTAGCGAGGGACGAGCAGTACTTC. Encoded protein: CASSLARDEQYF.

A word on this clonotype: This may stem from a read error, because a much larger clone lies one nucleotide away. V gene TRBV3-1 combines with J gene TRBJ2-3; D may match TRBD1 or TRBD2 (5 bases each). The V gene lost 3 bases and the J gene lost 2 bases, with 6 bases spanning the gap. The germline V gene encodes CDR1 LGHDT and CDR2 YNNKEL (reference sequence). CDR3 length: 13 residues. The CDR3 region has the DNA TGTGCCAGCAGCCAGGGGACCACAGATACGCAGTATTTT. Its protein product is CASSQGTTDTQYF.

This clonotype was seen a few times. The CDR3 bases are TGCAGTGCTACCCCGTCGGGGGCCTCGGGGACCCAGTACTTC. Translation gives CSATPSGASGTQYF. The rearrangement joins TRBV20-1 to TRBJ2-5; D tentatively fits TRBD1 or TRBD2 (6 bases each). Germline V lookup: CDR1 DFQATT, CDR2 SNEGSKA (reference sequence). The CDR3 is 14 amino acids. Trimming removed 4 bases from V and 7 bases from J, with 19 bases in between.

V gene TRBV30 combines with J gene TRBJ1-1, with 7 bases lining up with TRBD1. J gave up 3 bases and V 0 bases, and 10 bases lay outside the gene matches. The V gene's germline CDR1 is GTSNPN and CDR2 SVGIG (reference sequence). There are 16 residues in the CDR3. The CDR3 sequence: CAWSVPPTGLDTEAFF. In DNA form, the CDR3 reads TGTGCCTGGAGTGTTCCCCCGACAGGGTTGGACACTGAAGCTTTCTTT.

The V and J genes are TRBV6-2 or TRBV6-3 and TRBJ1-1; the D is unclear. This CDR3 is built from 13 residues. The germline V gene encodes CDR1 MNHEY and CDR2 SVGEGT. V dropped 2 bases and J dropped 6 bases, with 10 bases sitting between them. CDR3 coding DNA: TGTGCCAGCAGTTACGGCTCGGCGGCTGAAGCTTTCTTT. It specifies CASSYGSAAEAFF.

The sample holds a few counts of this clonotype. This sequence joins TRBV7-2 and TRBJ1-1; weak D call: TRBD1 (5 bases). Per the germline V gene, CDR1 is SGHTA and CDR2 is FQGNSA. This CDR3 is built from 17 residues. Trimming took off 0 bases at V and 0 bases at J, with 14 bases between the two ends. The CDR3 nucleotides read TGTGCCAGCAGCTTAGCGCTCAGGGTGGGGATGAACACTGAAGCTTTCTTT. Translated, it gives CASSLALRVGMNTEAFF.

This clonotype was counted a few times. The rearrangement joins TRBV29-1 to TRBJ1-3; no clear D gene. This CDR3 is 13 amino acids long. The germline V gene has CDR1 SQVTM and CDR2 ANQGSEA. Trimming removed 6 bases from V and 2 bases from J, with 11 bases in between. CDR3 DNA sequence: TGCAGCGTCCGGGTCGGTGCTGGAAACACCATATATTTT. Its translation is CSVRVGAGNTIYF. Filled out from reference TRBV29-1 and TRBJ1-3, the complete variable domain reads SAVISQKPSRDICQRGTSLTIQCQVDSQVTMMFWYRQQPGQSLTLIATANQGSEATYESGFVIDKFPISRPNLTFSTLTVSNMSPEDSSIYLCSVRVGAGNTIYFGEGSWLTVV.

In this sample, this clonotype turned up a few times. This chain connects TRBV30 to TRBJ2-1, with D perhaps matching TRBD2 (6 bases). Trimming shortened V by 5 bases and J by 6 bases, and 14 bases separated the two germline ends. The CDR3 has 13 residues. Germline V lookup: CDR1 GTSNPN, CDR2 SVGIG (reference sequence). This CDR3 reads CAWAGTPINEQFF. CDR3 coding DNA: TGTGCCTGGGCCGGGACTCCTATCAATGAGCAGTTCTTC.

The rearrangement joins TRBV6-6 to TRBJ2-5, with 7 bases fitting TRBD1. Germline V CDR1 and CDR2: MNHNY, SVGAGI (reference sequence). The J segment lost 5 bases and the V segment lost 1 base, leaving 10 bases of the junction unmatched. There are 16 residues in the CDR3. The CDR3 protein is CASSYLAGGSRETQYF. CDR3 nucleotides: TGTGCCAGCAGTTACTTGGCAGGGGGTTCCCGGGAGACCCAGTACTTC.

The chain has TRBV2 and TRBJ2-3; TRBD2 aligns across 9 bases. The junction had 6 bases not matched to a gene; V was cut back by 3 bases and J by 5 bases. Germline V lookup: CDR1 SNHLY, CDR2 FYNNEI. The CDR3 extends over 15 amino acids. DNA of the CDR3: TGTGCCAGCAGTGATTGGGCTAGCGGGAAAGATACGCAGTATTTT. This codes for CASSDWASGKDTQYF.

This clonotype was counted at least ten times. The chain is built from TRBV4-2 and TRBJ2-7; 8 nucleotides agree with TRBD2. Germline values: CDR1 LGHNA, CDR2 YNFKEQ. Trimming cost V 1 base and J 8 bases; bases outside gene matches: 4. This CDR3 comprises 13 residues. The CDR3 nucleotides read TGTGCCAGCAGCCAAGTGACTAGCGCTAAGCAGTACTTC. Its protein product is CASSQVTSAKQYF.

V and J are TRBV25-1 and TRBJ2-7, with TRBD2 matching 9 bases. Germline V gene data show CDR1 as MGHDK and CDR2 as SYGVNS. V was clipped by 2 bases and J by 0 bases; unmatched bases: 5. There are 16 residues in the CDR3. For the CDR3, the DNA is TGTGCCAGCAGTGAACTTTCTAGCGGGGTCTCCTACGAGCAGTACTTC. It yields the protein CASSELSSGVSYEQYF.

This clonotype appeared a few times. The rearrangement joins TRBV12-3 or TRBV12-4 to TRBJ1-3; maybe TRBD1 (5 bases). V was trimmed by 6 bases and J by 1 base, leaving 10 bases between them. The CDR3 contains 14 residues. CDR3 DNA: TGTGCCAGCAGCCAGGGATGGTCTGGAAACACCATATATTTT. Translation gives CASSQGWSGNTIYF.

This chain links TRBV4-1 with TRBJ1-1; D is undetermined. This CDR3 has 13 amino acids. CDR1 and CDR2 (germline): MGHRA, YSYEKL. Trimming took off 0 bases at V and 4 bases at J, with 6 bases between the two ends. For the CDR3, the DNA is TGCGCCAGCAGCCAAGATATGGCCACTGAAGCTTTCTTT. Translating gives CASSQDMATEAFF.

The chain has TRBV6-6 and TRBJ1-1, with D uncertain. Trimming removed 10 bases from V and 0 bases from J, with 15 bases in between. The CDR3 is made up of 14 amino acids. Germline assignment: CDR1 MNHNY and CDR2 SVGAGI (reference sequence). In nucleotides, the CDR3 is TGTGCCACTATAAAAGGCAGTTTGAACACTGAAGCTTTCTTT. It specifies CATIKGSLNTEAFF.

This clonotype was detected ten times or more. This sequence joins TRBV2 and TRBJ2-7; perhaps D is TRBD1 or TRBD2 (5 bases each). Germline V lookup: CDR1 SNHLY, CDR2 FYNNEI. The length of the CDR3 is 13 residues. Trimming shortened V by 8 bases and J by 5 bases, and 16 bases separated the two germline ends. CDR3 protein: CASGTPGIHEQYF. The CDR3 DNA sequence: TGTGCCAGCGGGACCCCAGGGATCCACGAGCAGTACTTC.

This clonotype was counted between two and nine times. This chain connects TRBV20-1 to TRBJ1-1; D remains unclear. Germline CDR1 reads DFQATT; CDR2 reads SNEGSKA (reference sequence). The length of the CDR3 is 15 residues. Trimming cost V 0 bases and J 0 bases, with 11 bases left between them. As DNA, the CDR3 is TGCAGTGCTAGAGATAGGAATTACATGAACACTGAAGCTTTCTTT. It translates to CSARDRNYMNTEAFF.

The table lists this clonotype with many counts. The rearrangement links TRBV7-6 to TRBJ2-3; D call uncertain. The V gene lost 5 bases and the J gene lost 4 bases, with 13 bases spanning the gap. The germline V gene encodes CDR1 SGHVS and CDR2 FNYEAQ. The CDR3 is 14 amino acids. The DNA for the CDR3 is TGTGCCAGCAGCCCGGCCCTGGGGTCAGATACGCAGTATTTT. Protein sequence: CASSPALGSDTQYF.